The 24 T cell receptor beta chains in this list originate from one sample, sequenced in a study of shared clonotypes between healthy human individuals. Sequencing used immunoSEQ multiplex PCR; TCRdb keeps in-frame clones, though not all of them. The sample consists of around 1.5 million clones, approximately 98% of them appearing once. The specimen was naive CD4+ T cells sorted from blood. Subset denoted: CD45RA+ positively selected. These TCRs come from a man aged 25-40 years in good health.

The J gene is TRBJ2-7, the V gene TRBV6-1; 8 bases align to TRBD2. CDR3 length: 15 residues. V shed 4 bases, J shed 1 base, and the junction held 6 bases outside the gene matches. Germline V gives CDR1 MNHNS, CDR2 SASEGT. Written as DNA, the CDR3 is TGTGCCAGCAGTGCACTAGCGGTAATTTCCTACGAGCAGTACTTC. The encoded protein is CASSALAVISYEQYF.

V and J are TRBV7-8 and TRBJ1-5; maybe TRBD1 (5 bases). Germline values: CDR1 SGHVS, CDR2 FQNEAQ. Trimming pared 5 bases from V and 8 bases from J, leaving 7 bases between. The CDR3 has 11 amino acids. The CDR3 loop reads CASSLGEPQHF. The CDR3 bases are TGTGCCAGCAGCCTAGGGGAGCCCCAGCATTTT.

This clone was seen a single time. This chain connects TRBV7-2 to TRBJ1-5; no firm D call. The CDR3 totals 14 residues. Germline lookup yields CDR1 SGHTA and CDR2 FQGNSA. V was pared by 1 base and J by 4 bases, with 8 bases between. In DNA, the CDR3 is TGTGCCAGCAGCTTAGACTTTGGGAATCAGCCCCAGCATTTT. This sequence encodes CASSLDFGNQPQHF.

The V call is TRBV21-1, the J call TRBJ1-2. TRBV21-1 is described as a pseudogene. This CDR3 spans 16 amino acids. The CDR3 here is CASSRGKWGFGYGYTF. The CDR3 DNA sequence: TGTGCCAGCAGCAGGGGAAAGTGGGGATTTGGCTATGGCTACACCTTC.

This clone showed up just once. The chain joins TRBV7-7 to TRBJ2-1, with TRBD1 identical over 8 bases. The CDR3 length is 16 residues. CDR1 SSHAT and CDR2 FNYEAQ come from the germline V gene (reference sequence). Trimming removed 1 base from V and 1 base from J; junction bases left unmatched: 3. The chain's CDR3 is CASSLVQGASYNEQFF. The CDR3 DNA sequence: TGTGCCAGCAGCTTAGTTCAGGGGGCTTCCTACAATGAGCAGTTCTTC. Full variable domain (missing parts from reference TRBV7-7 and TRBJ2-1): GAGVSQSPRYKVTKRGQDVTLRCDPISSHATLYWYQQALGQGPEFLTYFNYEAQPDKSGLPSDRFSAERPEGSISTLTIQRTEQRDSAMYRCASSLVQGASYNEQFFGPGTRLTVL.

The gene calls are TRBV7-9 and TRBJ2-5, with D tentatively TRBD2 (5 bases). The V gene lost 6 bases and the J gene lost 4 bases, with 12 bases spanning the gap. This CDR3 contains 13 residues. Germline assignment: CDR1 SEHNR and CDR2 FQNEAQ (reference sequence). The CDR3 sequence: CASSLGLGETQYF. The DNA for the CDR3 is TGTGCCAGCAGTCTTGGACTGGGAGAGACCCAGTACTTC.

The chain combines TRBV7-6 with TRBJ2-7; the match to TRBD1 covers 7 bases. V shed 2 bases, J shed 1 base, and the junction held 11 bases outside the gene matches. The length of the CDR3 is 17 residues. CDR1 is SGHVS and CDR2 is FNYEAQ in the germline V gene. The CDR3 loop reads CASSLFRDGRGSYEQYF. In DNA, the CDR3 is TGTGCCAGCAGCTTATTTCGAGATGGCAGGGGGTCCTACGAGCAGTACTTC.

The V gene is TRBV7-2, the J gene TRBJ1-3, with D unclear. The germline CDR1 and CDR2 sequences are SGHTA and FQGNSA. CDR3 length: 17 residues. Trimming removed 3 bases from V and 0 bases from J, with 15 bases in between. The CDR3, as DNA: TGTGCCAGCAGCTTCAAGCCAGCAGGCCTCTCTGGAAACACCATATATTTT. Amino acid sequence: CASSFKPAGLSGNTIYF.

The genes are TRBV5-1 and TRBJ2-7; 16 bases align to TRBD2. V lost 0 bases and J lost 5; bases outside the gene matches: 8. CDR1 and CDR2 (germline): SGHRS, YFSETQ. This CDR3 has 18 amino acids. The CDR3 loop is CASSLVPGLAGGVNEQYF. In DNA form, the CDR3 reads TGCGCCAGCAGCTTGGTTCCGGGACTAGCGGGAGGGGTAAACGAGCAGTACTTC.

The V and J genes are TRBV5-1 and TRBJ1-4; TRBD1 matches 11 bases. Per germline, CDR1 SGHRS and CDR2 YFSETQ. V shed 2 bases, J shed 10 bases, and the junction held 7 bases outside the gene matches. The CDR3 contains 15 residues. The chain's CDR3 is CASSLPGQGELKLFF. The CDR3 DNA is TGCGCCAGCAGCTTACCGGGACAGGGGGAACTAAAACTGTTTTTT.

CDR3 coding DNA: TGCGCCAGCAGCTCGGCAGGGACCTCCTACGAGCAGTACTTC. Protein: CASSSAGTSYEQYF. The chain employs TRBV5-1 and TRBJ2-7; D possibly matches TRBD1 or TRBD2 (5 bases each). This CDR3 has 14 residues. V was trimmed by 3 bases and J by 0 bases, leaving 10 bases between them. CDR1 and CDR2 from the germline V gene are SGHRS and YFSETQ.

The chain combines TRBV7-6 with TRBJ2-7, with D perhaps assigned TRBD1 or TRBD2 (5 bases each). V was cut by 0 bases and J by 6 bases, with 15 bases left in between. This CDR3 spans 15 amino acids. Germline-derived CDR1 and CDR2 are SGHVS and FNYEAQ. CDR3 loop: CASSLATGAPVEQYF. The DNA of the CDR3 is TGTGCCAGCAGCTTAGCGACCGGGGCGCCGGTCGAGCAGTACTTC.

The chain recombines TRBV7-9 with TRBJ1-4; D not certain. Per the germline V gene, CDR1 is SEHNR and CDR2 is FQNEAQ (reference sequence). The CDR3 runs 16 residues. The V gene lost 3 bases and the J gene lost 2 bases, with 13 bases spanning the gap. As DNA, the CDR3 is TGTGCCAGCAGCTTGGTTCTCGCACAGACTAATGAAAAACTGTTTTTT. Its protein product is CASSLVLAQTNEKLFF.

This chain connects TRBV5-1 to TRBJ2-1; D is unresolved. The CDR3 covers 12 residues. Germline V gene data show CDR1 as SGHRS and CDR2 as YFSETQ. V lost 4 bases to trimming and J lost 5 bases, with 7 bases between them. The CDR3 DNA reads as TGCGCCAGCAGCGGGAACCACAATGAGCAGTTCTTC. Translating gives CASSGNHNEQFF.

This chain joins TRBV10-3 and TRBJ1-2; no definite D call. V was shortened by 10 bases and J by 1 base, with 13 bases between the two germline ends. Germline lookup yields CDR1 ENHRY and CDR2 SYGVKD. This CDR3 is built from 13 residues. DNA for the CDR3: TGTGCCACGACACGGGCGGGTAACTATGGCTACACCTTC. This encodes CATTRAGNYGYTF.

J is TRBJ2-7 and V is TRBV7-9; 8 bases are a match to TRBD2. The junction had 11 bases not matched to a gene; V was cut back by 10 bases and J by 6 bases. Per germline, CDR1 SEHNR and CDR2 FQNEAQ (reference sequence). The CDR3 consists of 13 residues. In nucleotides, the CDR3 is TGTGCCACCCGCGGGGGGCCCGGGTCCGAGCAGTACTTC. Its translation: CATRGGPGSEQYF. Combining the CDR3 with reference TRBV7-9 and TRBJ2-7 gives the whole variable domain DTGVSQNPRHKITKRGQNVTFRCDPISEHNRLYWYRQTLGQGPEFLTYFQNEAQLEKSRLLSDRFSAERPKGSFSTLEIQRTEQGDSAMYLCATRGGPGSEQYFGPGTRLTVT.

The genes are TRBV19 and TRBJ2-7, with 7 bases matching TRBD1. V trimming: 6 bases; J trimming: 6 bases; junction bases outside the gene matches: 5. Germline V lookup: CDR1 LNHDA, CDR2 SQIVND (reference sequence). The CDR3 spans 12 residues. This CDR3 reads CASRQGSSEQYF. The DNA of the CDR3 is TGTGCCAGTAGACAGGGGAGCTCCGAGCAGTACTTC.

The chain carries TRBV5-4 and TRBJ2-3; tentatively, D is TRBD1 or TRBD2 (5 bases each). V dropped 5 bases and J dropped 4 bases, with 17 bases sitting between them. Germline V gene sequence: CDR1 SGHNT, CDR2 YYREEE (reference sequence). This CDR3 is built from 15 residues. The CDR3 sequence is CASRDSGMGSDTQYF. DNA for the CDR3: TGTGCCAGCAGGGACTCAGGGATGGGTTCAGATACGCAGTATTTT. Together with reference TRBV5-4 and TRBJ2-3, the CDR3 gives the full variable domain: ETGVTQSPTHLIKTRGQQVTLRCSSQSGHNTVSWYQQALGQGPQFIFQYYREEENGRGNFPPRFSGLQFPNYSSELNVNALELDDSALYLCASRDSGMGSDTQYFGPGTRLTVL.

The chain links TRBV6-1 to TRBJ2-1; TRBD2 aligns across 7 bases. CDR1 is MNHNS and CDR2 is SASEGT in the germline V gene. The length of the CDR3 is 16 residues. V lost 3 bases to trimming and J lost 7 bases; unmatched junction nucleotides: 12. For the CDR3, the DNA is TGTGCCAGCAGTGAGATCGGCGGGAGTCGAACGAATGAGCAGTTCTTC. This translates into CASSEIGGSRTNEQFF.

Concerning this clone: Other DNA sequences from this sample encode an identical CDR3 as well. J is TRBJ2-1 and V is TRBV19; TRBD1 matches 9 bases. Trimming cost V 3 bases and J 2 bases; bases outside gene matches: 2. Germline V gene lookup returns CDR1 LNHDA and CDR2 SQIVND (reference sequence). CDR3 size: 15 residues. CDR3 nucleotide sequence: TGTGCCAGTAGTATTAGACAGGGGGCCTACAATGAGCAGTTCTTC. Protein: CASSIRQGAYNEQFF.

This rearrangement joins TRBV20-1 to TRBJ2-7; D is unresolved. V was clipped by 1 base and J by 7 bases, with 5 bases between them. The CDR3 runs 10 residues. In germline, CDR1 is DFQATT, CDR2 SNEGSKA (reference sequence). The CDR3 here is CSARAAEQYF. In nucleotides, the CDR3 is TGCAGTGCTAGAGCAGCGGAGCAGTACTTC.

The rearrangement joins TRBV14 to TRBJ2-3; D remains unclear. The germline gives CDR1 SGHDN, CDR2 FVKESK. V lost 6 bases, J lost 0 bases, and 16 bases lay in between. The CDR3 runs 16 residues. The CDR3 region is CASSSHVLKSTDTQYF. As DNA, the CDR3 is TGTGCCAGCAGTAGTCATGTGTTGAAAAGCACAGATACGCAGTATTTT.

The chain employs TRBV28 and TRBJ2-3, with 12 bases lining up with TRBD2. This CDR3 is built from 18 residues. The germline CDR1 and CDR2 sequences are MDHEN and SYDVKM. J was trimmed by 0 bases and V by 3 bases; bases with no gene match: 7. As DNA, the CDR3 is TGTGCCAGCAGTTTTCTTCGGACTAGCGGGATGAGCACAGATACGCAGTATTTT. Protein product: CASSFLRTSGMSTDTQYF.

The V and J genes are TRBV19 and TRBJ1-1; no clear D. The CDR3 is made up of 16 amino acids. CDR1 LNHDA and CDR2 SQIVND come from the germline V gene (reference sequence). V lost 8 bases and J lost 2, with 21 bases in between. CDR3: CASCWPGTRGNTEAFF. CDR3 DNA sequence: TGTGCCAGTTGCTGGCCCGGAACGCGGGGTAACACTGAAGCTTTCTTT.